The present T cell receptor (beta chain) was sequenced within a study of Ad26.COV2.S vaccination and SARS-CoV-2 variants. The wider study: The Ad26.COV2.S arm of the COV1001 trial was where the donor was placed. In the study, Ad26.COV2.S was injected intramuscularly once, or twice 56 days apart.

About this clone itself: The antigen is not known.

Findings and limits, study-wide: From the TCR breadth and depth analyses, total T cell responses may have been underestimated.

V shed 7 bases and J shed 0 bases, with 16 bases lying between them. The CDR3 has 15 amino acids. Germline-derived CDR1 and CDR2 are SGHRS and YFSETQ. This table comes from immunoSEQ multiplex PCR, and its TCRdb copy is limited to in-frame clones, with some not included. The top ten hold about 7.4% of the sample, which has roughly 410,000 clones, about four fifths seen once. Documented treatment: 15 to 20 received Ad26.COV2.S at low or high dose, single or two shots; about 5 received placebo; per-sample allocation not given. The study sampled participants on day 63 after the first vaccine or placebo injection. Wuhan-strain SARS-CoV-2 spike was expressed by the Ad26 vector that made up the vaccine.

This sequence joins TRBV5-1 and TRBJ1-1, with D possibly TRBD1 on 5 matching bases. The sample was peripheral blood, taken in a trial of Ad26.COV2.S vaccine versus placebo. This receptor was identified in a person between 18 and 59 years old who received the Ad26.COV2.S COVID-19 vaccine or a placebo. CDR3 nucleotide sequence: TGCGCCAGCGGTCCAAGAGGGGTCATGAACACTGAAGCTTTCTTT. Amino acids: CASGPRGVMNTEAFF.